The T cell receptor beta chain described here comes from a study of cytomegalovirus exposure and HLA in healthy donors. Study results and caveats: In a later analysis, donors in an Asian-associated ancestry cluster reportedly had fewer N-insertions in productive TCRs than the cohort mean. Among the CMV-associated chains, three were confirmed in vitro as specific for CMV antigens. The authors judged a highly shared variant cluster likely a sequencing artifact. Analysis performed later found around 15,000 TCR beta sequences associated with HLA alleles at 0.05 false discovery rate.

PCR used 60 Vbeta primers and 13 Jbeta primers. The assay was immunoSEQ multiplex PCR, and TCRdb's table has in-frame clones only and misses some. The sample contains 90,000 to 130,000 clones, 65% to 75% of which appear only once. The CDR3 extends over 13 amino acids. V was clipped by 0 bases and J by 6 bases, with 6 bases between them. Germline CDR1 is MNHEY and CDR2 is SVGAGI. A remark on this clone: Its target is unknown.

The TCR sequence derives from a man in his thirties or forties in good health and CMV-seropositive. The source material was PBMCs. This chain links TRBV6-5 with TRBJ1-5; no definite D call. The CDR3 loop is CASSYSYGQPQHF. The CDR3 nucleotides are TGTGCCAGCAGTTACTCGTACGGTCAGCCCCAGCATTTT.